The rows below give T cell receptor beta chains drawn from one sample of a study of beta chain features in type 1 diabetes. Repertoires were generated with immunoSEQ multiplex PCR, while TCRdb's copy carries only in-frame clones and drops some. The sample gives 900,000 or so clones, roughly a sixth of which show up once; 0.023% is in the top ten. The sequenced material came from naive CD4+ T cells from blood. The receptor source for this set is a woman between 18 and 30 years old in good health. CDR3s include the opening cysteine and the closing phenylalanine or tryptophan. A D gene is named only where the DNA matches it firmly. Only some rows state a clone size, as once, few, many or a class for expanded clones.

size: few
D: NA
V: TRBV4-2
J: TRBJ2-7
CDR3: CASSQGANSEYEQYF
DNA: TGTGCCAGCAGCCAAGGCGCTAATAGCGAGTACGAGCAGTACTTC

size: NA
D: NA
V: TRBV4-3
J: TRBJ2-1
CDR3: CASSQDTPGTGGNEQFF
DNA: TGCGCCAGCAGCCAAGATACTCCGGGTACCGGGGGCAATGAGCAGTTCTTC

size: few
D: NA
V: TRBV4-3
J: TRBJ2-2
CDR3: CASSHPTGRSNTGELFF
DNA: TGCGCCAGCAGCCACCCCACAGGGCGATCGAACACCGGGGAGCTGTTTTTT

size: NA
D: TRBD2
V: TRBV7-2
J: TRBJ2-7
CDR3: CASSKRTSSYEQYF
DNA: TGTGCCAGCAGCAAACGGACTAGCTCCTACGAGCAGTACTTC

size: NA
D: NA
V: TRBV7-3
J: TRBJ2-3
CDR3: CASSLNPWHGTQYF
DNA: TGTGCCAGCAGCTTAAACCCGTGGCACGGTACGCAGTATTTT

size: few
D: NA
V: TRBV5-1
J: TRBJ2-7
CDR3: CASSYGISLYEQYF
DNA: TGCGCCAGCAGCTACGGAATCTCACTCTACGAGCAGTACTTC

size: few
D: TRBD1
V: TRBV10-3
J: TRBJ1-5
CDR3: CAISELQGGGQPQHF
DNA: TGTGCCATCAGTGAGTTGCAGGGGGGAGGTCAGCCCCAGCATTTT

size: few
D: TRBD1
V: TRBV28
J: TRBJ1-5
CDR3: CASTPRLRGRDNQPQHF
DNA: TGTGCCAGCACTCCCCGCTTGAGGGGGCGAGACAATCAGCCCCAGCATTTT

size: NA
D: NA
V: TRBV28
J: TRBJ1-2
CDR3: CASRSGLNYGYTF
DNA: TGTGCCAGCAGGTCGGGATTGAACTATGGCTACACCTTC

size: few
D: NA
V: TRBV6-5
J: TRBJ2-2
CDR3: CASSWSGDPDTGELFF
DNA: TGTGCCAGCAGTTGGTCGGGAGATCCGGACACCGGGGAGCTGTTTTTT

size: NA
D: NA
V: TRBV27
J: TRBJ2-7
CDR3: CASSLGAAIDRPYEQYF
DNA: TGTGCCAGCAGTTTAGGAGCCGCTATCGACCGCCCCTACGAGCAGTACTTC

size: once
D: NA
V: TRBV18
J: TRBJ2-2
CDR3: CASSQGTRAMAELFF
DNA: TGTGCCAGCTCACAGGGGACACGGGCCATGGCGGAGCTGTTTTTT

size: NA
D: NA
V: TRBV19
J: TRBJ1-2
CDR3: CASHSSPNYGYTF
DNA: TGTGCCAGTCATTCCAGCCCTAACTATGGCTACACCTTC

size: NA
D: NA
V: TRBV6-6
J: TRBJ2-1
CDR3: CASSYPRRGHGDEQFF
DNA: TGTGCCAGCAGTTACCCGAGGCGGGGGCATGGGGATGAGCAGTTCTTC

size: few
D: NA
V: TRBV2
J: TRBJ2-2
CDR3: CASSGGTYTGELFF
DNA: TGTGCCAGCAGTGGCGGGACTTACACCGGGGAGCTGTTTTTT

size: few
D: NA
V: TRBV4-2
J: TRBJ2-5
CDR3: CASSPSRGGRQETQYF
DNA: TGTGCCAGCAGCCCCTCCCGGGGTGGGAGACAAGAGACCCAGTACTTC

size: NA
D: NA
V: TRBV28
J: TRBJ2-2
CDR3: CASSLWTKTTGELFF
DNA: TGTGCCAGCAGTTTATGGACTAAAACCACCGGGGAGCTGTTTTTT

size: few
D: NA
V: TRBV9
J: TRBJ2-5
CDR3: CASSLAAGSSETQYF
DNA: TGTGCCAGCAGCTTGGCGGCCGGTTCGTCGGAGACCCAGTACTTC

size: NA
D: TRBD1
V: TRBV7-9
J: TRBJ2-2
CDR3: CASNRGDSPGELFF
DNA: TGTGCCAGCAACAGGGGGGACTCACCCGGGGAGCTGTTTTTT

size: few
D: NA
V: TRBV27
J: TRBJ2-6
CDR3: CASSPPGRSGANVLTF
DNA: TGTGCCAGCAGCCCACCCGGACGCTCTGGGGCCAACGTCCTGACTTTC

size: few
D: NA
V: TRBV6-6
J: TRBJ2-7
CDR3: CASSDPTFYEQYF
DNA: TGTGCCAGCAGCGACCCCACCTTCTACGAGCAGTACTTC

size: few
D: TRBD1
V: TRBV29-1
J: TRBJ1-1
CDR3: CSVDRGTTEAFF
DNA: TGCAGCGTGGACAGGGGTACCACTGAAGCTTTCTTT

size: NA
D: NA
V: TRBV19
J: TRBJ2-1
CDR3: CASSLTSIESSYNEQFF
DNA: TGTGCCAGTAGTTTAACTAGCATAGAGAGCTCCTACAATGAGCAGTTCTTC

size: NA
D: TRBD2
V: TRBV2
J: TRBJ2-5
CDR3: CASSPSGDQETQYF
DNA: TGTGCCAGCAGTCCAAGCGGGGACCAAGAGACCCAGTACTTC

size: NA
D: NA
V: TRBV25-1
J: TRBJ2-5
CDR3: CASSDGDRHPETQYF
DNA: TGTGCCAGCAGTGACGGGGACCGCCATCCGGAGACCCAGTACTTC

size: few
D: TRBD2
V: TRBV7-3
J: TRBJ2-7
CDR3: CASSLGPGLAGTSYEQYF
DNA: TGTGCCAGCAGCTTAGGACCGGGACTAGCCGGCACCTCCTACGAGCAGTACTTC

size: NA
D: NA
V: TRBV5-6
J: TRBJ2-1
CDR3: CASSLGNEQFF
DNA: TGTGCCAGCAGCTTGGGAAATGAGCAGTTCTTC

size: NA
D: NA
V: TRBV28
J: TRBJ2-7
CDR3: CASSLFSGTDEQYF
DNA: TGTGCCAGCAGTTTATTTTCGGGGACGGACGAGCAGTACTTC

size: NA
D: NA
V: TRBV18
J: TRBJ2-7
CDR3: CASSPDSYEQYF
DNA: TGTGCCAGCTCACCGGACAGCTACGAGCAGTACTTC